This T cell receptor beta chain was profiled in a study of identical twins. TCRdb reprocessed the 5' RACE reads with MiXCR, giving one entry per CDR3 protein. Here the sample spans more than 200,000 distinct CDR3 sequences, roughly a tenth being singletons. This clonotype has only a few counts. Its target is not known. The V gene's germline CDR1 is SGHNT and CDR2 YENEEA. The V end was cut by 2 bases, the J end by 4 bases, with 7 bases between. The CDR3 is 13 residues long. Study-wide findings and caveats: Recombination models fit unrelated individuals' TCR alpha sharing but underestimated twins'. Analyses of zero insertions could be partly confounded by invariant MAIT and iNKT cells. The same donors were not followed; conclusions instead depended on cross-sectional statistical analysis.

Sequencing was carried out using memory (CD45RO+) T cells sorted from blood. The chain links TRBV11-3 to TRBJ2-3; D ambiguous. This TCR was recovered from a woman aged 18-35 years in good health. This CDR3 is CASSLSYSDTQYF. In DNA, the CDR3 is TGTGCCAGCAGCTTATCCTATTCAGATACGCAGTATTTT.